These T cell receptor beta chains were read from a single sample in a study of neoadjuvant anti-PD-1 for oral cavity cancer. The protocol was immunoSEQ multiplex PCR, while the TCRdb copy is restricted to in-frame clones and leaves out a portion. The data show 25,000 or so clones, 25% to 30% seen once. The material sequenced was tumor tissue, taken after nivolumab (anti-PD-1) treatment. Every receptor here comes from a person between 35 and 79 years old with oral cavity squamous cell carcinoma. The CDR3 runs from the conserved cysteine through the conserved F or W.

TRBJ1-1,TRBV7-6,CASSWTLGGGMATEAFF
TRBJ2-1,TRBV9,CASSPRDTSRQFF
TRBJ1-1,TRBV27,CASSFAGGEAFF
TRBJ2-1,TRBV28,CASSLAGGLGNEQFF
TRBJ2-7,TRBV4-1,CASSQAWDGAALGEQYF
TRBJ2-5,TRBV7-9,CASSLAQGRETQYF
TRBJ1-5,TRBV2,CASQHTGQSNQPQHF
TRBJ2-7,TRBV5-4,CASSLGQGPYEQYF
TRBJ2-2,TRBV5-1,CASSPQGLTGELFF
TRBJ1-2,TRBV5-1,CASSPGEVRGYTF
TRBJ2-1,TRBV6-1,CASSEFWGRNEQFF
TRBJ1-2,TRBV7-9,CASSLGGGDNYGYTF
TRBJ1-5,TRBV27,CASSSGTQSNQPQHF
TRBJ1-1,TRBV7-4,CASSIRGPEAFF
TRBJ1-2,TRBV7-3,CASSPGQGAYGYTF
TRBJ2-7,TRBV2,CASWGTGGPKQYF
TRBJ1-5,TRBV27,CASSFGAQTPQHF
TRBJ2-1,TRBV18,CASSPYSANEQFF
TRBJ1-1,TRBV6-5,CASSYGTGNTEAFF
TRBJ2-1,TRBV10-3,CAISGQNEQFF